This TCR beta chain appears in the sequencing data of a study of T-cell reconstitution after alpha-beta-depleted transplantation in children. Study-wide points: For some patients, TCRbeta diversity was high at day 60 because of recipient T cells and thymic progenitors that survived.

The CDR3 is made up of 18 amino acids. Unique molecular identifiers were incorporated into the prepared TCRbeta library. TCRdb fed the PCR reads into MiXCR, producing one record per CDR3 protein. The sample consists of under 250,000 distinct CDR3 sequences, 20% to 30% of them appearing once. In the case of this clonotype: What it recognizes is unknown. Germline and junction disagree at one end, which may indicate a read error.

The specimen was PBMCs, mostly from graft donor cells, collected 360 days after TCRalphabeta/CD19-depleted stem cell transplant. The TCR comes from a female patient between 2 and 15 years old who had a stem cell transplant for congenital amegakaryocytic thrombocytopenia, so the T cells may come from the graft donor. The gene calls are TRBV12-3 or TRBV12-4 and TRBJ2-2; 11 bases match TRBD1. The CDR3, as DNA: TGTGCCTGCAGTGCCGGGACAGGGGGGAATCGGAACACCGGGGAGCTGTTTTTT. It yields the protein CACSAGTGGNRNTGELFF.